This T cell receptor beta chain is drawn from a study of shared clonotypes between healthy human individuals. A word on this clone: What it binds is not known.

In germline, CDR1 is KGHSH, CDR2 LQKENI. CDR3 length: 15 amino acids. Trimming took off 3 bases at V and 8 bases at J, with 19 bases between the two ends. The authors ran the assay at deep level. The method was immunoSEQ multiplex PCR; TCRdb's version includes in-frame clones alone and lacks a portion of them. The sample carries 2 million to 2.5 million clones, approximately 96% recorded once. Findings and caveats of the study: Approximately 4.6% of naive CD4 clonotypes were common to four donors. Exclusively blood specimens were collected; tissue repertoires likely differ. Among non-shared clonotypes, generation probabilities were lower than among those shared by all four donors.

This sequence originates from a man between 18 and 35 years old in good health. The specimen sequenced was naive CD4+ T cells sorted from blood. Subset meaning: CD45RA+ positively selected. The J gene is TRBJ1-2, the V gene TRBV18; tentative D call: TRBD1 (5 bases). In DNA form, the CDR3 reads TGTGCCAGCTCACCGGTTGAGGGTCAGGGCCACGGCTACACCTTC. Translation gives CASSPVEGQGHGYTF. Based on the CDR3 plus reference TRBV18 and TRBJ1-2, the full variable domain is NAGVMQNPRHLVRRRGQEARLRCSPMKGHSHVYWYRQLPEEGLKFMVYLQKENIIDESGMPKERFSAEFPKEGPSILRIQQVVRGDSAAYFCASSPVEGQGHGYTFGSGTRLTVV.